This entry lists 26 T cell receptor beta chains sequenced from one sample in a study of OX40 agonist ivuxolimab in advanced cancers. Clones were sequenced by immunoSEQ multiplex PCR, and TCRdb holds only the in-frame ones, with some missing. The repertoire includes 60,000 to 100,000 clones, 80% to 90% of them detected once, and about 0.57% sits in the top ten. The sequences come from CD4+ or CD8+ T cells sorted from blood, collected in a trial of the OX40 agonist ivuxolimab. The receptors come from an adult with an advanced solid tumor such as melanoma, head and neck, liver or kidney cancer.

The rearrangement links TRBV5-1 to TRBJ1-1; 7 bases are a match to TRBD1. Germline CDR1 and CDR2: SGHRS and YFSETQ. The CDR3 is 16 amino acids. J gave up 5 bases and V 0 bases, and 10 bases lay outside the gene matches. The CDR3 DNA reads TGCGCCAGCAGCTTGGTAGGGGGCAGTCTAAGGACTGAAGCTTTCTTT. Translated, it gives CASSLVGGSLRTEAFF.

The genes are TRBV12-2 and TRBJ2-7; the D call of TRBD1 is as the table states it, not checked on the DNA. TRBV12-2 is a recognized pseudogene. CDR3 length: 15 residues. CDR3 amino acids: CASRPSTGVTYEQYF. The CDR3 DNA follows: TGTGCAAGTCGCCCCTCGACAGGGGTAACCTACGAGCAGTACTTC.

This clone turned up a few times. The chain carries TRBV20-1 and TRBJ1-2; no firm D call. The CDR3 spans 11 residues. Trimming cost V 7 bases and J 7 bases, with 13 bases left between them. CDR1 is DFQATT, CDR2 SNEGSKA, per germline (reference sequence). Written as DNA, the CDR3 is TGCAGTGGGCGGGCGCCGGGTGGCTACACCTTC. Residues: CSGRAPGGYTF.

The chain joins TRBV23-1 to TRBJ2-7; TRBD1 agrees at 8 bases. TRBV23-1 belongs to the ORF category, with a function that is uncertain. This CDR3 has 15 amino acids. Losses at the gene ends were 2 bases for V and 5 bases for J; bases not matched to a gene: 8. DNA for the CDR3: TGCGCCAGCAGTCAACGTACCGGGACAGGACACGAGCAGTACTTC. Its protein product is CASSQRTGTGHEQYF.

The chain has TRBV27 and TRBJ1-4; 7 nucleotides line up with TRBD1. This CDR3 is 14 amino acids long. V was pared by 6 bases and J by 2 bases, with 3 bases of the junction left unmatched. Germline V lookup: CDR1 MNHEY, CDR2 SMNVEV (reference sequence). The CDR3 sequence: CASSRQGTNEKLFF. CDR3 in DNA: TGTGCCAGCAGCAGACAGGGCACTAATGAAAAACTGTTTTTT.

The rearrangement links TRBV5-1 to TRBJ2-1; 7 positions match TRBD2. J was trimmed by 2 bases and V by 4 bases; bases with no gene match: 9. This CDR3 region has 16 residues. Germline lookup yields CDR1 SGHRS and CDR2 YFSETQ. For the CDR3, the DNA is TGCGCCAGCAGCGACCTAGGCGGGGGTACCTACAATGAGCAGTTCTTC. Residues: CASSDLGGGTYNEQFF.

The J gene is TRBJ1-2, the V gene TRBV6-1; no reliable D call. CDR1 is MNHNS and CDR2 is SASEGT in the germline V gene. This CDR3 has 13 residues. V dropped 6 bases and J dropped 5 bases, with 13 bases sitting between them. This chain's CDR3 is CASRLTAAYGYTF. The CDR3 coding sequence is TGTGCCAGCAGATTGACGGCCGCGTATGGCTACACCTTC.

The rearrangement joins TRBV9 to TRBJ1-3, with 7 nucleotides matching TRBD1. V dropped 2 bases and J dropped 2; count of bases not matched to a gene: 4. Germline CDR1 reads SGDLS; CDR2 reads YYNGEE. The CDR3 covers 15 residues. The CDR3 reads CASSVKGAAGNTIYF. CDR3 nucleotide sequence: TGTGCCAGCAGCGTCAAGGGGGCGGCTGGAAACACCATATATTTT.

The chain is built from TRBV30 and TRBJ1-5, with 7 bases matching TRBD1. The germline gives CDR1 GTSNPN, CDR2 SVGIG (reference sequence). The CDR3 contains 20 residues. V gave up 0 bases and J gave up 1 base; unmatched junction bases: 18. CDR3 sequence (DNA): TGTGCCTGGAGTGTGATAATACCCGACAGGGCGCTCTGGAGCAATCAGCCCCAGCATTTT. It is translated as CAWSVIIPDRALWSNQPQHF.

The chain links TRBV5-1 to TRBJ2-1, with TRBD2 identical over 8 bases. The CDR3 covers 14 residues. From germline, CDR1 is SGHRS and CDR2 YFSETQ. The trim removed 4 bases at V and 5 bases at J, leaving 5 bases unmatched. CDR3: CASSRRGGDNEQFF. The DNA for the CDR3 is TGCGCCAGCAGCCGCCGGGGGGGAGACAATGAGCAGTTCTTC.

V usage is TRBV27 and J usage is TRBJ2-7; D ambiguous. V was cut by 4 bases and J by 4 bases, with 14 bases left in between. Per the germline V gene, CDR1 is MNHEY and CDR2 is SMNVEV (reference sequence). The CDR3 sequence is 14 residues long. Here the CDR3 DNA reads TGTGCCAGCAGTTCCCCCACAACCACTTACGAGCAGTACTTC. This encodes CASSSPTTTYEQYF.

The CDR3 here is CAWGRDGNQPQHF. In nucleotides, the CDR3 is TGTGCCTGGGGCCGGGACGGGAATCAGCCCCAGCATTTT. This chain uses TRBV30 with TRBJ1-5; weak D call: TRBD1 (5 bases). The V end lost 5 bases, the J end lost 4 bases, and 12 bases lay between the germline ends. The CDR3 covers 13 residues. The germline V gene encodes CDR1 GTSNPN and CDR2 SVGIG (reference sequence).

V is TRBV19 and J is TRBJ2-1, with D possibly TRBD2 on 6 matching bases. The CDR3 contains 13 residues. V dropped 5 bases and J dropped 6 bases, with 11 bases sitting between them. CDR1 is LNHDA and CDR2 is SQIVND in the germline V gene (reference sequence). The CDR3 bases are TGTGCCAGTAGTCCGCGGGACTCCAATGAGCAGTTCTTC. It encodes CASSPRDSNEQFF.

The V gene is TRBV6-5, the J gene TRBJ2-1; D gene uncertain. The CDR3 is 14 residues long. The ends were cut back, 3 bases at V and 1 base at J, with 7 bases in the middle. Germline V gene lookup returns CDR1 MNHEY and CDR2 SVGAGI. The CDR3 region has the DNA TGTGCCAGCAGTTATGACTTATCCTACAATGAGCAGTTCTTC. Protein product: CASSYDLSYNEQFF.

The V gene is TRBV14, the J gene TRBJ2-3; TRBD2 aligns across 10 bases. CDR1 is SGHDN, CDR2 FVKESK, per germline. This CDR3 spans 18 amino acids. V lost 4 bases, J lost 0 bases, and 10 bases stayed unmatched. Here the CDR3 reads CASSPLAGGTPSTDTQYF. The DNA for the CDR3 is TGTGCCAGCAGCCCTTTAGCGGGAGGTACCCCTAGCACAGATACGCAGTATTTT.

V and J are TRBV5-1 and TRBJ2-3, with TRBD2 matching 9 bases. V lost 6 bases, J lost 7 bases, and 6 bases stayed unmatched. The CDR3 covers 13 residues. Germline CDR1 and CDR2: SGHRS and YFSETQ. DNA of the CDR3: TGCGCCAGCAAATTAGCGGGAGAGCATACGCAGTATTTT. This codes for CASKLAGEHTQYF.

CDR3 DNA sequence: TGTGCCAGCAGGACAGGCGGGAACACTGAAGCTTTCTTT. Translation: CASRTGGNTEAFF. V and J are TRBV2 and TRBJ1-1, with D maybe TRBD1 (6 bases). Germline V gives CDR1 SNHLY, CDR2 FYNNEI. The CDR3 runs to 13 residues. V lost 6 bases to trimming and J lost 1 base, with 9 bases between them.

This chain links TRBV5-4 with TRBJ2-3; D possibly matches TRBD1 or TRBD2 (5 bases each). In germline, CDR1 is SGHNT, CDR2 YYREEE (reference sequence). The CDR3 is made up of 15 amino acids. V lost 4 bases, J lost 0 bases, and 12 bases lay in between. This CDR3 is CASSVRDGSTDTQYF. Written as DNA, the CDR3 is TGTGCCAGCAGCGTCCGGGACGGAAGCACAGATACGCAGTATTTT.

The rearrangement uses TRBV7-2 and TRBJ1-1; TRBD1 agrees at 9 bases. The CDR3 contains 14 residues. V was pared by 6 bases and J by 3 bases, with 5 bases of the junction left unmatched. Germline lookup yields CDR1 SGHTA and CDR2 FQGNSA. The CDR3: CASSRTGDYTEAFF. CDR3 nucleotide sequence: TGTGCCAGCAGTCGGACAGGGGACTACACTGAAGCTTTCTTT.

The genes are TRBV30 and TRBJ1-1; TRBD1 agrees at 10 bases. Germline V gives CDR1 GTSNPN, CDR2 SVGIG (reference sequence). V gave up 5 bases and J gave up 12 bases; unmatched junction bases: 15. This CDR3 is 14 amino acids long. In DNA, the CDR3 is TGTGCCTGGCAAACCGACAGGGGGCAAGGCGGGACTTTCTTT. This codes for CAWQTDRGQGGTFF. Drawing the rest from reference TRBV30 and TRBJ1-1, the complete variable domain is SQTIHQWPATLVQPVGSPLSLECTVEGTSNPNLYWYRQAAGRGLQLLFYSVGIGQISSEVPQNLSASRPQDRQFILSSKKLLLSDSGFYLCAWQTDRGQGGTFFGQGTRLTVV.

V usage is TRBV15 and J usage is TRBJ2-7; D unresolved. The CDR3 is 12 residues long. V was trimmed by 0 bases and J by 4 bases, leaving 4 bases between them. Germline V lookup: CDR1 LNHNV, CDR2 YYDKDF (reference sequence). Here the CDR3 reads CATSRDGYEQYF. CDR3 DNA sequence: TGTGCCACCAGCAGAGATGGGTACGAGCAGTACTTC.

V is TRBV5-1 and J is TRBJ2-4, with a tentative D call TRBD1 (6 bases). Germline V gene sequence: CDR1 SGHRS, CDR2 YFSETQ. CDR3 size: 18 residues. Between the trimmed V and J ends, which lost 4 bases and 1 base, there was a span of 21 bases. The CDR3 region is CASSQEGVGATAKNIQYF. CDR3 in DNA: TGCGCCAGCAGCCAAGAGGGGGTGGGCGCTACGGCCAAAAACATTCAGTACTTC.

The chain is built from TRBV7-2 and TRBJ2-6; D ambiguous. This CDR3 contains 16 residues. With 0 bases removed from V and 0 bases from J, the gap between germline ends came to 6 bases. Germline V gene sequence: CDR1 SGHTA, CDR2 FQGNSA. The CDR3 sequence is CASSLAYSSGANVLTF. CDR3 coding DNA: TGTGCCAGCAGCTTAGCTTACAGCTCTGGGGCCAACGTCCTGACTTTC.

The chain combines TRBV7-6 with TRBJ2-5, with TRBD2 matching 10 bases. V lost 5 bases and J lost 1; bases outside the gene matches: 7. The CDR3 loop spans 16 amino acids. Germline loops: CDR1 SGHVS, CDR2 FNYEAQ. As DNA, the CDR3 is TGTGCCAGCAGCCTCCAGACTAGCGGGCCCCAAGAGACCCAGTACTTC. As protein: CASSLQTSGPQETQYF.

V usage is TRBV5-1 and J usage is TRBJ1-4; 7 nucleotides agree with TRBD1. The germline CDR1 and CDR2 sequences are SGHRS and YFSETQ. The CDR3 runs 15 residues. The trim removed 3 bases at V and 5 bases at J, leaving 7 bases unmatched. The CDR3 DNA reads TGCGCCAGCAGCTCTCTTGGGACAGACAATGAAAAACTGTTTTTT. This encodes CASSSLGTDNEKLFF.

The V call is TRBV18, the J call TRBJ1-6; the D is unclear. Germline values: CDR1 KGHSH, CDR2 LQKENI. V gave up 0 bases and J gave up 9 bases, with 9 bases separating them. This CDR3 comprises 14 residues. The CDR3 DNA reads as TGTGCCAGCTCACCACCGGGAGGGAGTTCACCCCTCCACTTT. Its protein product is CASSPPGGSSPLHF. The full variable domain, its missing parts supplied by reference TRBV18 and TRBJ1-6, is NAGVMQNPRHLVRRRGQEARLRCSPMKGHSHVYWYRQLPEEGLKFMVYLQKENIIDESGMPKERFSAEFPKEGPSILRIQQVVRGDSAAYFCASSPPGGSSPLHFGNGTRLTVT.